The entry below gives a single TCR beta chain sequence along with its context. Its antigen remains undetermined. The DNA is omitted, as the CDR3 cannot be located on it reliably, and the CDR3 follows TCRdb's listing. The treatment or condition label for this specimen denotes: over 15 received Ad26.COV2.S at low or high dose, single or two shots; about five received placebo; per-sample allocation not given. Repertoires of vaccine and placebo recipients were sequenced from samples collected on day 63 after the first injection. Between 29 July and 7 August 2020, Cohort 1b enrolled 20 to 30 adults aged 18-55 years at one site in Boston, USA. Ad26.COV2.S was a replication-incompetent adenovirus type 26 vector expressing a prefusion-stabilized SARS-CoV-2 spike protein from the original Wuhan strain. The data derive from a study of Ad26.COV2.S vaccination and SARS-CoV-2 variants (dated by TCRdb to about 2021). Notes on the research overall: Donors in the vaccine arm were drawn from COV1001, a multicentre, randomized, double-blind, placebo-controlled phase I-IIa trial testing Ad26.COV2.S in healthy adults. Ad26.COV2.S was administered intramuscularly at 5 x 10^10 or 1 x 10^11 viral particles, either as a single shot or as two shots given 56 days apart. Trial participants were randomized into five groups of five, in which low-dose or high-dose Ad26.COV2.S was given once or twice, or placebo was given on both occasions. Blinding of investigators to trial group allocation was maintained during experiments and outcome assessment. The TCR-sequenced set comprised around 30 samples: around 20 Ad26.COV2.S vaccine recipients, 5 placebo recipients and 8 SARS-CoV-2 convalescent individuals. TCRbeta repertoire sequencing was used to assess the specificity and breadth of SARS-CoV-2-reactive T cell receptors after Ad26.COV2.S vaccination.

Inclusive of the bounding cysteine and phenylalanine, the CDR3 is 12 residues long. CDR1 SGHNT and CDR2 YYREEE are derived from the germline V gene (reference sequence). Paper-wide results and their limitations: It was noted by the authors that total T cell responses may have been underestimated by the TCR breadth and depth analyses. Vaccine and placebo recipients had similar non-spike TCR breadth, a finding consistent with the vaccine containing only spike. After vaccination, spike-specific CD8+ and CD4+ T cell responses were reported to show substantial breadth. The study lacked the statistical power to compare responses across vaccine doses or regimens. Ad26.COV2.S recipients had higher spike-specific TCR breadth than placebo recipients (P = 0.0014).

The immunoSEQ Assay was used to sequence TCRbeta CDR3 regions. After extraction, genomic DNA underwent amplification by bias-controlled multiplex PCR, followed by high-throughput sequencing. On the authors' methods: To quantify the absolute abundance of each unique TCRbeta CDR3 region, sequences were collapsed and filtered. T cell fraction was estimated by normalizing TCRbeta template counts to usable DNA, which was measured by amplifying reference genes present in all nucleated cells. Repertoire TCRs were annotated as SARS-CoV-2-specific when V gene, CDR3 amino acid sequence and J gene were exactly matched to a known reactive TCR set. The reference SARS-CoV-2 TCR set was obtained from MIRA and was filtered for enrichment in COVID-19-positive ImmuneCODE repertoires, whereby public or cross-reactive TCRs were removed. Drawing on the MIRA antigens, annotated TCRs were analysed further at the level of specific ORF or position within ORF. Depth was the summed frequency of annotated unique rearrangements, while breadth was defined as annotated unique rearrangements over total unique productive rearrangements. TCR breadth was compared between groups using two-sided Wilcoxon rank-sum tests. The table comes from immuneACCESS by way of TCRdb, which keeps in-frame sequences with V and J called. Part of the clones is missing from these tables; in studies checked, under half for an unresolved V gene and the rest for unknown reasons. The V and J calls and the clone size are those of that table, but D and trimming were determined from the DNA. The sample contains fewer than 900,000 clones, around 90% of them found a single time. The leading ten clones occupy over 1.3% of the sample.

This clonotype originated in a person between 18 and 60 years old who received the Ad26.COV2.S COVID-19 vaccine or a placebo. The chain is assembled from TRBV5-4 and TRBJ2-1. This specimen consisted of peripheral blood, obtained in a trial of Ad26.COV2.S vaccine versus placebo. The CDR3 here reads CASSWGSGSKFF.